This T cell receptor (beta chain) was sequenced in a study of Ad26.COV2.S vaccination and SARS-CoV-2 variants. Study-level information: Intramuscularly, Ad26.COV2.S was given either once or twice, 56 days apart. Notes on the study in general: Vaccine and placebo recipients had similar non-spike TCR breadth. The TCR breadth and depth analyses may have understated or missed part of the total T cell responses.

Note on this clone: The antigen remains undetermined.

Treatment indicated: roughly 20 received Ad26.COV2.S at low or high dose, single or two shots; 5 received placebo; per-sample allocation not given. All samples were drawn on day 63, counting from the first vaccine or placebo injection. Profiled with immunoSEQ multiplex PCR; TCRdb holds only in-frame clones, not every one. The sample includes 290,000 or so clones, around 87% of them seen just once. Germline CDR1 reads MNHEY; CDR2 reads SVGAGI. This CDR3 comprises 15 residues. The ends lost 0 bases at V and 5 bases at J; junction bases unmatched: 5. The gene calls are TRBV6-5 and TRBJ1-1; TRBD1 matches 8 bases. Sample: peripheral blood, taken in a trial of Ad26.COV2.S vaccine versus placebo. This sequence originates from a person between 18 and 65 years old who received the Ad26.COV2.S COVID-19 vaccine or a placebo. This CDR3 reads CASSYSGQGRTEAFF. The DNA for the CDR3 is TGTGCCAGCAGTTACTCTGGACAGGGTAGGACTGAAGCTTTCTTT.